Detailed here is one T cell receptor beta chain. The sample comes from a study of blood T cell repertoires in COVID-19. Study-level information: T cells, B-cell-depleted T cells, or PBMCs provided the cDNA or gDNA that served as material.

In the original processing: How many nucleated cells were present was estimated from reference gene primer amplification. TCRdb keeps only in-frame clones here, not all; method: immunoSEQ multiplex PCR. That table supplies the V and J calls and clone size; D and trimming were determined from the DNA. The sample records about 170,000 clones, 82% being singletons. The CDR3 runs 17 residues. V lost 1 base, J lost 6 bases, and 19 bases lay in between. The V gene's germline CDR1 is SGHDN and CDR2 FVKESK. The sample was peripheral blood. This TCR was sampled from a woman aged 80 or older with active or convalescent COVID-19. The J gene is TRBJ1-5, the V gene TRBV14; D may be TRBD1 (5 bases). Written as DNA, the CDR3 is TGTGCCAGCAGCCAAGTCAGGGCAGCTCGAAGGGGTCAGCCCCAGCATTTT. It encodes CASSQVRAARRGQPQHF.